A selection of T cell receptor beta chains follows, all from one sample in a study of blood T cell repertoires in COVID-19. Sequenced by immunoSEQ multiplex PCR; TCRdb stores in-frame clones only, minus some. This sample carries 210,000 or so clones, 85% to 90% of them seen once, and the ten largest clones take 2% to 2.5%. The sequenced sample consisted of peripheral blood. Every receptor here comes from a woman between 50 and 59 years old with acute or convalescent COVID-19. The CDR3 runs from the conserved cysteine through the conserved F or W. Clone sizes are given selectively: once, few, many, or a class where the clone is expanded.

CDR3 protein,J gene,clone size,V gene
CAISERTTNTEAFF,TRBJ1-1,-,TRBV10-3
CASSLAFNTETQYF,TRBJ2-5,-,TRBV7-6
CASEDGKNIQYF,TRBJ2-4,-,TRBV30
CARGRDRGTGELFF,TRBJ2-2,-,TRBV27
CASSLTSVAENQETQYF,TRBJ2-5,-,TRBV2
CASNRGEYQETQYF,TRBJ2-5,few,TRBV6-5
CATGTDSGNTIYF,TRBJ1-3,-,TRBV10-3
CASTDPGLVGREQFF,TRBJ2-1,-,TRBV25-1
CASSVTSGTPDTQYF,TRBJ2-3,-,TRBV9
CASSFGDRVAEAFF,TRBJ1-1,-,TRBV27
CASSKPGARNTEAFF,TRBJ1-1,-,TRBV19
CASSLQAGGGADTQYF,TRBJ2-3,-,TRBV7-2
CASSVGDLNTEAFF,TRBJ1-1,-,TRBV9
CASSSTGLYTDTQYF,TRBJ2-3,-,TRBV7-2
CASSLTSGGTNEKLFF,TRBJ1-4,-,TRBV5-8
CASSELTGVYNEQFF,TRBJ2-1,-,TRBV5-1
CASSRSGTGTPYEQYF,TRBJ2-7,few,TRBV6-2/TRBV6-3
CASSYRRDF,TRBJ1-1,-,TRBV6-6
CSVRQANEKLFF,TRBJ1-4,-,TRBV29-1
CASSSQGDQPQHF,TRBJ1-5,-,TRBV27
CASSYSQGARTEAFF,TRBJ1-1,-,TRBV6-5
CASSPRGSGNTIYF,TRBJ1-3,-,TRBV18
CATSEHSPSGTQYF,TRBJ2-3,-,TRBV24-1
CARSFGDTYEQYF,TRBJ2-7,-,TRBV5-3
CASSEAHGTVNSPLHF,TRBJ1-6,-,TRBV6-1
CATSDSLTGSGNTIYF,TRBJ1-3,-,TRBV24-1
CASSIPGHETQYF,TRBJ2-5,-,TRBV19
CASSPQGIETEAFF,TRBJ1-1,-,TRBV3-1/TRBV3-2
CASSQSAGISYTQYF,TRBJ2-3,-,TRBV3-1/TRBV3-2
CASSAGPGNYGYTF,TRBJ1-2,-,TRBV11-2
CASSRDSSFGELFF,TRBJ2-2,-,TRBV3-1/TRBV3-2
CAWRTRGDETQYF,TRBJ2-5,once,TRBV30
CASSSPSGEGVYNEQFF,TRBJ2-1,-,TRBV27
CAIRDRERHEQFF,TRBJ2-1,-,TRBV10-3
CASSLVTGYSEAFF,TRBJ1-1,few,TRBV13
CASSQRLAGVLDTQYF,TRBJ2-3,-,TRBV7-2
CASSLLRRQSTNYGYTF,TRBJ1-2,-,TRBV6-2/TRBV6-3
CASSPETRPPTQYF,TRBJ2-3,-,TRBV18
CASRSTSWAPETQYF,TRBJ2-5,-,TRBV11-3
CASSLVTGYSNQPQHF,TRBJ1-5,few,TRBV7-2
CASSVSSGQGYNEQFF,TRBJ2-1,-,TRBV9
CASSLKGAGGNTIYF,TRBJ1-3,once,TRBV5-1